These 20 T cell receptor beta chains came from one sample sequenced in a study of T cells in localized non-small cell lung cancer. Repertoires were generated with immunoSEQ multiplex PCR, while TCRdb's copy carries only in-frame clones and drops some. The sample lists more than 2,500 clones, roughly 28% occurring once. Sequenced material: lung tumor tissue, taken before any cancer treatment. All receptors come from a male donor aged 60 or over with stage II squamous cell lung carcinoma.

The chain employs TRBV28 and TRBJ1-1, with TRBD1 identical over 10 bases. Trimming cost V 7 bases and J 1 base; bases outside gene matches: 9. The CDR3 has 16 residues. Germline V gene data show CDR1 as MDHEN and CDR2 as SYDVKM. In nucleotides, the CDR3 is TGTGCCAGCACTCCTGGGACAGGGGCGAGGAACACTGAAGCTTTCTTT. Residues: CASTPGTGARNTEAFF. Together with reference TRBV28 and TRBJ1-1, the CDR3 gives the full variable domain: DVKVTQSSRYLVKRTGEKVFLECVQDMDHENMFWYRQDPGLGLRLIYFSYDVKMKEKGDIPEGYSVSREKKERFSLILESASTNQTSMYLCASTPGTGARNTEAFFGQGTRLTVV.

Only a few counts were recorded for this clone. V is TRBV11-3 and J is TRBJ2-3; D call uncertain. Trimming stripped 5 bases from V and 0 bases from J, with 9 bases between. The germline V gene encodes CDR1 SGHNT and CDR2 YENEEA. This CDR3 has 14 amino acids. For the CDR3, the DNA is TGTGCCAGCAGCCCTCAGCCTAGCACAGATACGCAGTATTTT. It yields the protein CASSPQPSTDTQYF.

This clone was counted only a few times. This rearrangement joins TRBV19 to TRBJ2-2; perhaps TRBD1 as D (5 bases). V was pared by 7 bases and J by 0 bases, with 12 bases between. This CDR3 comprises 15 residues. Germline CDR1 LNHDA, CDR2 SQIVND (reference sequence). CDR3 DNA: TGTGCCAGTACCTTTGGACAAGCGAACACCGGGGAGCTGTTTTTT. Translation gives CASTFGQANTGELFF.

The V gene is TRBV6-8, the J gene TRBJ2-1, with D tentatively TRBD2 (6 bases). CDR3 length equals 17 residues. V was trimmed by 5 bases and J by 4 bases, leaving 21 bases between them. The germline V gene has CDR1 MNHGY and CDR2 SAAAGT. Written as DNA, the CDR3 is TGTGCCAGCAGTGCGGAGGGTCTAGCGTCCGCGTACAATGAGCAGTTCTTC. Translated, it gives CASSAEGLASAYNEQFF.

This clone appeared a few times. The rearrangement uses TRBV9 and TRBJ1-6, with D perhaps matching TRBD1 (5 bases). This CDR3 is 17 amino acids long. Trimming pared 0 bases from V and 7 bases from J, leaving 17 bases between. From germline, CDR1 is SGDLS and CDR2 YYNGEE. The CDR3 region has the DNA TGTGCCAGCAGCGTAGGGCAGGGCGCGGGGGTCAATTCACCCCTCCACTTT. Translation gives CASSVGQGAGVNSPLHF.

V gene TRBV18 combines with J gene TRBJ2-7; unclear D gene. Germline CDR1 KGHSH, CDR2 LQKENI. The CDR3 is 13 residues long. The V and J ends lost 6 bases and 3 bases respectively, with 12 bases between them. CDR3 sequence reads: CASSVDLSYEQYF. As DNA, the CDR3 is TGTGCCAGCTCGGTCGACCTCAGCTACGAGCAGTACTTC.

This clone came up a few times. The V and J genes are TRBV28 and TRBJ1-5; a weak D match, TRBD1 (5 bases). Germline CDR1 is MDHEN and CDR2 is SYDVKM. This CDR3 contains 14 residues. Trimming cost V 1 base and J 11 bases, with 15 bases left between them. Here the CDR3 reads CASSLLLSGRAQHF. In DNA form, the CDR3 reads TGTGCCAGCAGTTTATTACTTTCGGGGCGAGCCCAGCATTTT.

V is TRBV10-2 and J is TRBJ2-2; 9 bases line up with TRBD2. Germline V gene data show CDR1 as WSHSY and CDR2 as SAAADI. J gave up 5 bases and V 2 bases, and 3 bases lay outside the gene matches. The length of the CDR3 is 15 residues. CDR3 DNA sequence: TGCGCCAGCAGTGAGAGCCTAGCGGGAACCGGGGAGCTGTTTTTT. This sequence encodes CASSESLAGTGELFF.

This clone is medium-sized in the sample. The chain uses TRBV11-3 and TRBJ2-1; D gene unclear. Germline lookup yields CDR1 SGHNT and CDR2 YENEEA. With 3 bases removed from V and 6 bases from J, the gap between germline ends came to 12 bases. This CDR3 spans 14 amino acids. CDR3: CASSLVIYGNEQFF. In DNA form, the CDR3 reads TGTGCCAGCAGCTTGGTAATATACGGCAATGAGCAGTTCTTC.

This clone counts as medium-sized (0.01 to 0.1%). V gene TRBV11-3 combines with J gene TRBJ2-5; 8 bases match TRBD2. This CDR3 has 17 amino acids. With V trimmed by 1 base and J by 2 bases, 9 bases remained unmatched. Per the germline V gene, CDR1 is SGHNT and CDR2 is YENEEA. The CDR3 loop reads CASSLGASGGQQETQYF. For the CDR3, the DNA is TGTGCCAGCAGCTTAGGGGCCAGCGGGGGCCAACAAGAGACCCAGTACTTC. Based on the CDR3 plus reference TRBV11-3 and TRBJ2-5, the full variable domain is EAGVVQSPRYKIIEKKQPVAFWCNPISGHNTLYWYLQNLGQGPELLIRYENEEAVDDSQLPKDRFSAERLKGVDSTLKIQPAELGDSAVYLCASSLGASGGQQETQYFGPGTRLLVL.

The chain is built from TRBV7-5 and TRBJ2-1. TRBV7-5 is classified as a pseudogene. This CDR3 contains 15 residues. The CDR3 here is CASSRTSSSYNEQFF. The CDR3 DNA reads as TGTGCCAGCAGCCGGACCTCGAGCTCCTACAATGAGCAGTTCTTC.

There are a few counts of this clone. This sequence joins TRBV11-3 and TRBJ1-6; 8 nucleotides match TRBD1. J lost 7 bases, V lost 3 bases, and 8 bases had no gene match. The CDR3 contains 16 residues. The germline V gene has CDR1 SGHNT and CDR2 YENEEA. CDR3 protein: CASSLDLRGHNSPLHF. The CDR3 DNA reads TGTGCCAGCAGCTTGGACCTCAGGGGGCACAATTCACCCCTCCACTTT.

This chain uses TRBV19 with TRBJ1-3, with TRBD1 identical over 10 bases. The germline V gene encodes CDR1 LNHDA and CDR2 SQIVND (reference sequence). The CDR3 length is 15 residues. V dropped 5 bases and J dropped 2; count of bases not matched to a gene: 3. DNA for the CDR3: TGTGCCAGTAGTCCCGGGACAGGGGCTGGAAACACCATATATTTT. Encoded protein: CASSPGTGAGNTIYF.

This clone was recorded a few times. The chain links TRBV18 to TRBJ1-1, with D possibly being TRBD1 (6 bases). Germline V gene sequence: CDR1 KGHSH, CDR2 LQKENI. The germline V and J ends were trimmed by 2 bases and 1 base, with 8 bases remaining between them. The CDR3 spans 14 residues. In DNA, the CDR3 is TGTGCCAGCTCACCAGGGGGCGCGAACACTGAAGCTTTCTTT. As protein: CASSPGGANTEAFF.

By share of the sample, this clone is medium-sized (0.01 to 0.1%). The J gene is TRBJ2-2, the V gene TRBV9; perhaps TRBD2 as D (6 bases). The germline V gene encodes CDR1 SGDLS and CDR2 YYNGEE. V was pared by 3 bases and J by 6 bases, with 12 bases between. The CDR3 length is 14 residues. CDR3: CASSGSGGPGELFF. The CDR3 region has the DNA TGTGCCAGCAGCGGATCTGGAGGGCCCGGGGAGCTGTTTTTT.

This clone was seen a few times. The chain uses TRBV7-7 and TRBJ1-3; no firm D call. Germline assignment: CDR1 SSHAT and CDR2 FNYEAQ (reference sequence). The CDR3 totals 15 residues. The V end was cut by 5 bases, the J end by 0 bases, with 11 bases between. Written as DNA, the CDR3 is TGTGCCAGCAGCCCAGACACCCTCTCTGGAAACACCATATATTTT. This gives the protein CASSPDTLSGNTIYF.

The rearrangement uses TRBV28 and TRBJ1-3, with TRBD1 as a possible D gene (5 bases). The V and J ends lost 3 bases and 4 bases respectively, with 13 bases between them. This CDR3 comprises 15 residues. Germline values: CDR1 MDHEN, CDR2 SYDVKM. CDR3 sequence reads: CASSLSGAGGNTIYF. The CDR3 nucleotides are TGTGCCAGCAGTTTGTCCGGGGCCGGGGGAAACACCATATATTTT.

Worth noting for this clone: A junction boundary mismatches the germline segment, possibly from a read error. The chain joins TRBV6-4 to TRBJ2-7; D not certain. The CDR3 sequence is 12 residues long. Germline lookup yields CDR1 MRHNA and CDR2 SNTAGT. The CDR3 DNA sequence: TGTGCCATCAGTGTGGGAACATACGAGCAGTACTTC. Its protein product is CAISVGTYEQYF.

J is TRBJ1-1 and V is TRBV19; a possible D gene is TRBD1 (5 bases). CDR1 and CDR2 from the germline V gene are LNHDA and SQIVND (reference sequence). There are 20 residues in the CDR3. Trimming took 6 bases from V and 0 from J, leaving 29 bases between them. The CDR3, as DNA: TGTGCCAGTAGGCACAACCTTGGGACGCCCCTCCGGAGGGTGAACACTGAAGCTTTCTTT. This gives the protein CASRHNLGTPLRRVNTEAFF.

This clone showed up just a few times. The chain uses TRBV14 and TRBJ2-2; D call uncertain. With 1 base removed from V and 0 bases from J, the gap between germline ends came to 6 bases. The CDR3 sequence is 15 residues long. Germline CDR1 is SGHDN and CDR2 is FVKESK. The CDR3 nucleotides are TGTGCCAGCAGCCAAGTGATAGCGAACACCGGGGAGCTGTTTTTT. Protein product: CASSQVIANTGELFF.